This T cell receptor beta chain stems from a study of T cells in women clearing cervical HPV infection listed by TCRdb under 2018. Looking at the study overall: The cases were 20 to 25 women with histologically confirmed HPV16-related CIN3 or worse, and 2 of those women had invasive cancers. The 20 to 25 controls were women who cleared a single incident HPV16 infection within 12 months without developing precancer or cancer. Blood from cases was collected at the visit where the lesion was first found, while blood from controls was collected once the infection could no longer be detected. Among cases, blood sampling occurred a median of about 150 days after lesion detection, with an interquartile range of roughly 90 to 200 days. HLA typing was available for only a few women, so HLA type could not be excluded as a confounder. Nested within Costa Rica's Guanacaste HPV Natural History Study, an exploratory proof-of-principle case-control study compared TCR repertoires across cervical HPV16 outcomes. Cases and controls were matched on age within five years and on year of sample collection. Cases had a median age of approximately 35 years compared with approximately 41 for controls, and baseline characteristics showed no significant differences between the groups. In the parent cohort, around 10,000 women aged 18 or older were enrolled in Guanacaste, Costa Rica, during about 1992 to 1995 and were followed for seven years. Five blinded duplicates per group were added as quality controls, giving around 60 samples: some 50 participants and roughly ten replicates.

Every participant had a single incident cervical HPV16 infection, and prevalent HPV16 infections were excluded. Cervical HPV DNA was detected with MY09/MY11 PCR, and genotyping was done by dot-blot hybridization. Fifteen mL of heparinized blood were centrifuged, and the buffy coat was split into aliquots, frozen at -30 degrees C, and then kept at -80 degrees C. QIAGEN kits were used to extract genomic DNA from buffy coat specimens. The immunoSEQ assay used multiplex PCR to amplify TCR beta CDR3 regions from an average of around 1.2 ug of genomic DNA per sample. The assay corrected primer bias using a complete synthetic TCR repertoire to establish an amplification baseline. The amplicons were sequenced on the Illumina platform. The paper's processing steps were these. Sequences were error-corrected by clustering with frequency ratios and a modified nearest-neighbor algorithm, then analyzed in the immunoSEQ Analyzer with IMGT gene definitions. At each rarefaction depth, TCR richness and evenness were averaged over 20 rarefaction repeats, and samples with fewer sequences than the depth were excluded. V, D and J gene relative abundances were compared between groups with Wilcoxon rank sum tests, applying FDR correction. In the blinded duplicates, the intraclass correlation was 90% to 97% for TCR richness and averaged about 80% across 66 gene segments. The source is immuneACCESS, and TCRdb retained only in-frame sequences with V and J called. Part of the clones is not carried over; for the studies checked, unresolved V genes explain less than half of this, and the remainder is unexplained. From that table come the V and J calls and clone size; the DNA was used to work out D and trimming. This specimen's table enumerates around 13,000 clones. The ten largest clonotypes hold less than 25% of the sample.

CDR1 MDHEN and CDR2 SYDVKM were looked up in the germline V gene. Its CDR3 holds 16 amino acids, cysteine through phenylalanine. The DNA covers only part of the CDR3, 39 bases in frame from base 1. V gives up 3 bases and J gives up 8 bases, and the segment between their germline ends measures 19 bases. With regard to this clone: It has no known antigen specificity. The read ends 3 residues before the CDR3 terminus; that terminus is restored from the germline J gene.

Here is what the overall study found, with its caveats: TCR repertoire richness was significantly higher in CIN3+ cases than in controls across sequencing depths, while evenness did not differ. TRBV6-7 relative abundance was lower in cases than in controls (around 0.11% versus 0.16%; Bonferroni P = 0.0008). Because T-cell numbers per sample were unknown, differences in richness could reflect varying T-cell content rather than repertoire biology. Because of the cross-sectional design, the study could not determine whether the associations came before infection or resulted from infection, and neither effector/memory subsets nor HPV-specific T cells were isolated. Cases were distinguished from controls with an estimated AUC of about 0.8 by random forest classifiers combining richness and V gene abundances.

The origin of this receptor is a woman between 18 and 75 years old with a cervical HPV16 infection that either progressed to CIN3+ or cleared (not recorded which). The chain is made from TRBV28 and TRBJ1-4; the D gene is perhaps TRBD1, on 5 matching bases. Sequencing was performed on blood buffy coat. CDR3 DNA (partial): TGTGCCAGCAGTTTCTCGACAGCGGGGAGCGACGAAAAA. It translates to CASSFSTAGSDEK. The entire CDR3 protein reads CASSFSTAGSDEKLFF.